The rows below give T cell receptor beta chains drawn from one sample of a study of radiotherapy plus CTLA-4 blockade in lung cancer. Repertoires were generated with immunoSEQ multiplex PCR, while TCRdb's copy carries only in-frame clones and drops some. The sample includes 53,000 or so clones, approximately 76% of them seen just once. The sample was peripheral blood, taken from a patient treated with radiotherapy plus ipilimumab. The receptors here all came from a human donor with non-small cell lung cancer who had stable disease on radiotherapy plus ipilimumab. CDR3s include the opening cysteine and the closing phenylalanine or tryptophan. The order of the fields is clone size, D gene, J gene, V gene, CDR3 DNA, CDR3 protein. A D gene is named only where the DNA matches it firmly. A clone size is listed for some rows: how often the clone was seen (once, few, many), or a class if it is expanded.

NA | TRBD1 | TRBJ1-1 | TRBV28 | TGTGCCAGCCACGGACAGGGGCCGAACACTGAAGCTTTCTTT | CASHGQGPNTEAFF
NA | NA | TRBJ2-3 | TRBV4-1 | TGCGCCAGCAGCCGTCCTGTAAACGCAGATACGCAGTATTTT | CASSRPVNADTQYF
NA | NA | TRBJ1-2 | TRBV7-2 | TGTGCCAGCAGCTTATACGGATTATATGGCTACACCTTC | CASSLYGLYGYTF
NA | NA | TRBJ2-3 | TRBV6-6 | TGTGCCAGCAGTTACTCGGGACTCCCCACAGATACGCAGTATTTT | CASSYSGLPTDTQYF
NA | NA | TRBJ2-7 | TRBV5-1 | TGCGCCAGCAGCTTGGAGGGGACGGGATCCTACGAGCAGTACTTC | CASSLEGTGSYEQYF
NA | TRBD1 | TRBJ1-2 | TRBV28 | TGTGCCAGCAGCACGACTGGACAGGGGGTGAGGAGCTATGGCTACACCTTC | CASSTTGQGVRSYGYTF
NA | TRBD1 | TRBJ1-2 | TRBV29-1 | TGCAGCGTAGACGCACAGGGGGCTAACTATGGCTACACCTTC | CSVDAQGANYGYTF
NA | NA | TRBJ2-7 | TRBV4-3 | TGCGCCAGCAGCCAAGCTTTCTCCTACGAGCAGTACTTC | CASSQAFSYEQYF
NA | TRBD1 | TRBJ2-7 | TRBV18 | TGTGCCAGCTCACCGCAGGGGACAGGGGACCCCGAGCAGTACTTC | CASSPQGTGDPEQYF
NA | NA | TRBJ1-4 | TRBV6-1 | TGTGCCAGCAGTGAAGCTTGGGAAAAACTGTTTTTT | CASSEAWEKLFF
many | NA | TRBJ2-3 | TRBV6-6 | TGTGCCAGCAGTGCGATTAGGGGGGGGACGCAGTATTTT | CASSAIRGGTQYF
many | NA | TRBJ1-1 | TRBV11-3 | TGTGCCAGCAGCAAAGGGACCCTCACTGAAGCTTTCTTT | CASSKGTLTEAFF
NA | NA | TRBJ1-6 | TRBV5-1 | TGCGCCAGCAGCCTCGATACTGGTAATAATTCACCCCTCCACTTT | CASSLDTGNNSPLHF
NA | TRBD1 | TRBJ2-5 | TRBV28 | TGTGCCAGCAGTTCCCAAACAGGGGGCCAGGAGACCCAGTACTTC | CASSSQTGGQETQYF
NA | NA | TRBJ1-2 | TRBV2 | TGTGCCAGCAGTGAAGCGCTTAGGGCTTTTTATGGCTACACCTTC | CASSEALRAFYGYTF
NA | TRBD2 | TRBJ2-1 | TRBV7-2 | TGTGCCAGCAGCAGGTTTAGCGGGGGAGGGGATGAGCAGTTCTTC | CASSRFSGGGDEQFF
NA | NA | TRBJ1-1 | TRBV5-1 | TGCGCCAGCAGCTTCAGGTCACTGAACACTGAAGCTTTCTTT | CASSFRSLNTEAFF
NA | NA | TRBJ1-1 | TRBV19 | TGTGCCAGTAGGGCCGGGGACACTCACACTGAAGCTTTCTTT | CASRAGDTHTEAFF
NA | NA | TRBJ1-1 | TRBV5-1 | TGCGCCAGCACCCCGGACATCTACATGAACACTGAAGCTTTCTTT | CASTPDIYMNTEAFF
NA | NA | TRBJ2-3 | TRBV7-7 | TGTGCCAGCAGCTTCGGTGGGGGAACCGCAGATACGCAGTATTTT | CASSFGGGTADTQYF
NA | TRBD2 | TRBJ2-3 | TRBV5-1 | TGCGCCAGCAGCCCTAGCGGGGGGTCATTCTCTAGCACAGATACGCAGTATTTT | CASSPSGGSFSSTDTQYF
NA | NA | TRBJ1-5 | TRBV28 | TGTGCCAGCAGGAAGGGGGGGAGCAATCAGCCCCAGCATTTT | CASRKGGSNQPQHF
once | NA | TRBJ2-6 | TRBV5-1 | TGCGCCAGCAGCCCGCAGGGTCCCGGGGCCAACGTCCTGACTTTC | CASSPQGPGANVLTF
few | NA | TRBJ1-1 | TRBV28 | TGTGCCAGCAGTTACATCGAAGCTTTCTTT | CASSYIEAFF
NA | TRBD2 | TRBJ2-2 | TRBV13 | TGTGCCAGCAGCCAACTAGCGGGGGGGCCCTCCGGGGAGCTGTTTTTT | CASSQLAGGPSGELFF
NA | NA | TRBJ1-1 | TRBV11-2 | TGTGCCAGCAGTTTCGACAGCACGAACACTGAAGCTTTCTTT | CASSFDSTNTEAFF
NA | NA | TRBJ1-5 | TRBV5-6 | TGTGCCAGCAGCTCACAGGGAAGCAATCAGCCCCAGCATTTT | CASSSQGSNQPQHF
NA | NA | TRBJ2-7 | TRBV29-1 | TGCAGCGTGGCAGGGTCCTACGAGCAGTACTTC | CSVAGSYEQYF
few | TRBD1 | TRBJ1-1 | TRBV6-4 | TGTGCCAGCAGCCTGACAGGGGAAACTGAAGCTTTCTTT | CASSLTGETEAFF
once | NA | TRBJ1-2 | TRBV5-4 | TGTGCCAGCAGCCCGCCGGGACGAAACTATGGCTACACCTTC | CASSPPGRNYGYTF
NA | NA | TRBJ1-4 | TRBV5-1 | TGCGCCAGCAGCTTGTACAGGCTCAATGAAAAACTGTTTTTT | CASSLYRLNEKLFF
NA | NA | TRBJ2-2 | TRBV9 | TGTGCCAGCAGCGGAGGACTCCTTAAGGGCGGGGAGCTGTTTTTT | CASSGGLLKGGELFF
NA | TRBD1 | TRBJ2-5 | TRBV6-6 | TGTGCCAGCAGTTACCCACAGGGGGGTGAGACCCAGTACTTC | CASSYPQGGETQYF
NA | NA | TRBJ2-2 | TRBV5-1 | TGCGCCAGCAGCCTCTCTTCTAACACCGGGGAGCTGTTTTTT | CASSLSSNTGELFF
once | NA | TRBJ1-2 | TRBV6-1 | TGTGCCAGCAGAACGTCCGGGGAGTATGGCTACACCTTC | CASRTSGEYGYTF
NA | NA | TRBJ2-1 | TRBV18 | TGTGCCAGCTCACCGGGGGACCCCTCCTACAATGAGCAGTTCTTC | CASSPGDPSYNEQFF
NA | NA | TRBJ1-3 | TRBV2 | TGTGCCAGCAGAACAGGGTCCCCCGGAAACACCATATATTTT | CASRTGSPGNTIYF
NA | NA | TRBJ2-3 | TRBV19 | TGTGCCAGTAGTATCCAGGTTAGCACAGATACGCAGTATTTT | CASSIQVSTDTQYF
NA | NA | TRBJ1-2 | TRBV28 | TGTGCCAGCAGCAAACCCGGGGGGGTGGCTTATGGCTACACCTTC | CASSKPGGVAYGYTF
NA | TRBD1 | TRBJ2-1 | TRBV7-3 | TGTGCCAGCAGCTTACCGGGACAGGGGCACAATGAGCAGTTCTTC | CASSLPGQGHNEQFF